These T cell receptor beta chains were read from a single sample in a study of post-analysis software for immune sequencing data. One entry per CDR3 protein, called by TCRdb with MiXCR from the PCR reads. The sample carries more than 500,000 distinct CDR3 sequences, about a third recorded once. The sequencing input was blood. The source of these receptors is a girl aged 2-17 years with multiple sclerosis. The CDR3 runs from the conserved cysteine through the conserved F or W. The D gene is left open where the match is weak. Size is stated for part of the rows, as once, few or many counts, or as a class when the clone is expanded.

j_call v_call d_call clone_size cdr3_nt cdr3_aa
TRBJ2-3 TRBV3-1 . few TGTGCCAGCAGCCAATCTCCCTTCGGAGATACGCAGTATTTT CASSQSPFGDTQYF
TRBJ1-2 TRBV20-1 . few TGCAGTGCTAGAGATTTCGGGGCAGGGCGGATTTATGGCTACACCTTC CSARDFGAGRIYGYTF
TRBJ2-7 TRBV7-9 TRBD2 few TGTGCCAGCAGCTTAGTAGGGACTAGCGGGACCCACGAGCAGTACTTC CASSLVGTSGTHEQYF
TRBJ1-1 TRBV28 . . TGTGCCAGCAGTTCTACGGGGGTATTGAACACTGAAGCTTTCTTT CASSSTGVLNTEAFF
TRBJ1-2 TRBV12-3/TRBV12-4 . . TGTGCCAGCAGGCCTTGGACCCCGGGTGGCTACACCTTC CASRPWTPGGYTF
TRBJ2-1 TRBV11-2 . . TGTGCCAGCAGCCAGGACAGAACAAATGAGCAGTTCTTC CASSQDRTNEQFF
TRBJ1-2 TRBV20-1 . few TGCAGTGCTCCCCCCGAGGGGGACTATGGCTACACCTTC CSAPPEGDYGYTF
TRBJ2-5 TRBV2 TRBD1 . TGTGCCAGCAGGACAGGGGGCGGAGAGACCCAGTACTTC CASRTGGGETQYF
TRBJ1-2 TRBV5-1 TRBD1 . TGCGCCAGCACTGGGACAGACTGTGGCTACACCTTC CASTGTDCGYTF
TRBJ1-2 TRBV27 . few TGTGCCAGCAGTTTAGGATCTACAGGGTACAACTATGGCTACACCTTC CASSLGSTGYNYGYTF
TRBJ2-3 TRBV25-1 . few TGTGCCAGCAGTGAATTCTCAGATACGCAGTATTTT CASSEFSDTQYF
TRBJ1-1 TRBV7-2 . . TGTGCCAGCAGCTTAGTAAGGGTCGATCGGGAAGCTTTCTTT CASSLVRVDREAFF
TRBJ1-2 TRBV5-1 . . TGCGCCAGCAGCTTCACGGGGACGAATGGCTACACCTTC CASSFTGTNGYTF
TRBJ2-3 TRBV27 TRBD2 few TGTGCCAGCACCCTCCTAGCGGGGGGCACAGATACGCAGTATTTT CASTLLAGGTDTQYF
TRBJ1-1 TRBV9 . . TGTGCCAGCAGCGTAGATTATTGGGGGAACACTGAAGCTTTCTTT CASSVDYWGNTEAFF
TRBJ1-2 TRBV29-1 . few TGCAGCGTTGTCGATCAGATGAACTATGGCTACACCTTC CSVVDQMNYGYTF
TRBJ2-2 TRBV29-1 . . TGCAGCGCAACTTCCGGAACAGCGAACACCGGGGAGCTGTTTTTT CSATSGTANTGELFF
TRBJ1-5 TRBV28 . . TGTGCCAGCAGTTCCTCGTGGAACGGTCTTCAGCCCCAGCATTTT CASSSSWNGLQPQHF
TRBJ2-3 TRBV20-1 TRBD2 . TGCAGTGCTAGAGTGGCTAGCGGGGCCCGATACACAGATACGCAGTATTTT CSARVASGARYTDTQYF
TRBJ2-3 TRBV10-3 TRBD1 . TGTGCCATCAGTGATGGACAGGGGGGAGATACGCAGTATTTT CAISDGQGGDTQYF
TRBJ2-1 TRBV12-3/TRBV12-4 TRBD2 . TGTGCCAGCAGTTTACCAGCGGGGGGGCCAAGTGAGCAGTTCTTC CASSLPAGGPSEQFF
TRBJ1-1 TRBV12-3/TRBV12-4 . few TGTGCCAGCAGTCTACAGGCGAACACTGAAGCTTTCTTT CASSLQANTEAFF
TRBJ2-3 TRBV27 . few TGTGCCAGCAGTTGGTTGGGAGATACGCAGTATTTT CASSWLGDTQYF
TRBJ1-2 TRBV18 . . TGTGCCAGCTCACCCCCTGGCAGGCTCGGCTACACCTTC CASSPPGRLGYTF
TRBJ2-1 TRBV6-6 TRBD1 . TGTGCCAGCAGTTTTTCGGGCAGGGGGCGCATCGGGCAGTTCTTC CASSFSGRGRIGQFF
TRBJ2-3 TRBV12-3/TRBV12-4 TRBD1 . TGTGCCAGCAGCCTCGGGACAGGGTGGGAAGATACGCAGTATTTT CASSLGTGWEDTQYF
TRBJ2-1 TRBV15 . few TGTGCCACCAGCAGAGTCCAGAGTGGGGAGCAGTTCTTC CATSRVQSGEQFF
TRBJ2-3 TRBV20-1 . few TGCAGTGCTAGAAGGAGAGGGACAGATACGCAGTATTTT CSARRRGTDTQYF
TRBJ1-5 TRBV20-1 . few TGCAGTGCTAGAGATGGCAGAAGCAATCAGCCCCAGCATTTT CSARDGRSNQPQHF
TRBJ2-1 TRBV7-7 . few TGTGCTAGCAGCCCAGACCGTTCCAATGAGCAGTTCTTC CASSPDRSNEQFF
TRBJ1-4 TRBV12-3/TRBV12-4 . . TGTGCCAGCAGCCGTGGACGAACCTCAACAACTAATGAAAAACTGTTTTTT CASSRGRTSTTNEKLFF
TRBJ2-7 TRBV6-5 . few TGTGCCAGCAGTGCGAACTGGGGACCTTCCTACGAGCAGTACTTC CASSANWGPSYEQYF
TRBJ1-2 TRBV4-1 . few TGCGCCAGCAGCCAAGTTGGTACGCCGGCGGTGCATGGCTACACCTTC CASSQVGTPAVHGYTF
TRBJ1-4 TRBV3-1 . . TGTGCCAGCAGCCCCCCTCCTCGAAAGACAGTGTTGGGTGAAAAACTGTTTTTT CASSPPPRKTVLGEKLFF
TRBJ2-3 TRBV10-3 . few TGTGCCATCTGTGCGGGGGCAAGCACAGATACGCAGTATTTT CAICAGASTDTQYF
TRBJ1-2 TRBV5-1 TRBD1 . TGCGCCAGCAGCTTTCACCTTGGGACAGATGGCTACACCTTC CASSFHLGTDGYTF
TRBJ2-5 TRBV20-1 . . TGCAGTGCTAGTCCGACTAGGGAACAAGAGACCCAGTACTTC CSASPTREQETQYF
TRBJ2-5 TRBV3-1 TRBD2 . TGTGCCAGCAGCCAAGAACCGGGACTAGTTGAGACCCAGTACTTC CASSQEPGLVETQYF
TRBJ2-6 TRBV13 . few TGTGCCAGCAGCTTAGATCGCTCTGGGGCCAACGTCCTGACTTTC CASSLDRSGANVLTF
TRBJ2-4 TRBV2 . few TGTGCCAGCAGCCAAACCAGGGTTTCCAAAAACATTCAGTACTTC CASSQTRVSKNIQYF
TRBJ2-5 TRBV5-8 TRBD1 few TGTGCCAGCAGCGTAGGGACAGGGCGAGAGACCCAGTACTTC CASSVGTGRETQYF
TRBJ2-1 TRBV19 . . TGTGCCAGTAGTATAATGATACAGGGGGGGAATGAGCAGTTCTTC CASSIMIQGGNEQFF
TRBJ2-6 TRBV11-3 . few TGTGCCAGCAGCCCCGGCCTCTCTGGGGCCAACGTCCTGACTTTC CASSPGLSGANVLTF
TRBJ1-1 TRBV18 . . TGTGCCAGCAGCCCACTGAACACTGAAGCTTTCTTT CASSPLNTEAFF
TRBJ2-1 TRBV11-2 TRBD2 few TGTGCCAGCAGCTCGCCGCGGGGGAACTACAATGAGCAGTTCTTC CASSSPRGNYNEQFF
TRBJ1-1 TRBV4-2 TRBD1 few TGTGCCAGCAGCCATGCCGGACAGGATGAAGCTTTCTTT CASSHAGQDEAFF
TRBJ2-7 TRBV7-9 . few TGTGCCAGCAGCTCGAGCAGGGGGGTGTGCTACGAGCAGTACTTC CASSSSRGVCYEQYF
TRBJ2-7 TRBV5-1 . . TGCGCCAGCAGCTTGGCCATCGGTAGCGGCCGAAACGAGCAGTACTTC CASSLAIGSGRNEQYF
TRBJ1-2 TRBV7-9 TRBD1 few TGTGCCAGCAGCTCAACAGGGGGCTACTATGGCTACACCTTC CASSSTGGYYGYTF
TRBJ1-2 TRBV7-9 . . TGTGCCAGCAGTTACACAGGGACCTATGGCTACACCTTC CASSYTGTYGYTF
TRBJ2-1 TRBV15 . . TGTGCCACCAGCAGAGACTCACGGGACAAGCAGTTCTTC CATSRDSRDKQFF
TRBJ1-2 TRBV6-4 TRBD1 few TGTGCCAGCAGTGACCCGGGACAGGGGGCCTGTGGCTACACCTTC CASSDPGQGACGYTF
TRBJ2-3 TRBV27 . . TGTGCCAGCAGCGTCTTGGTGGGGTTGGGAGCAGATACGCAGTATTTT CASSVLVGLGADTQYF
TRBJ1-4 TRBV12-3/TRBV12-4 TRBD1 few TGTGCCTGCTCGTCCGGGACAGGGGCTGAAAAACTGTTTTTT CACSSGTGAEKLFF